In this sample, the clone carrying this TCR beta chain turned up a few times. The antigen is undetermined. The sample originates from a study of identical twins. General study results and limits: In monozygotic twins, models underestimated the sharing of out-of-frame TCR alpha. Because invariant MAIT and iNKT cells could be present, zero-insertion analyses could be partly confounded. Insertions were fewer in abundant cord blood beta clonotypes, whereas memory repertoires showed none of this pattern.

From the 5' RACE reads, TCRdb called clonotypes with MiXCR, one entry per CDR3 protein. The sample shows under 300,000 distinct CDR3 sequences, roughly 13% of them seen only once. The V and J ends lost 5 bases and 1 base respectively, with 8 bases between them. CDR1 and CDR2 from the germline V gene are SEHNR and FQNEAQ (reference sequence). The CDR3 is 13 residues long. These data are also associated with another study on yellow fever vaccine responses in identical twins. That work adds: Twins showed a vaccine T cell response that reportedly seemed partly convergent, partly personalized.

Sequenced: memory (CD45RO+) T cells sorted from blood. The TCR originated in a woman aged 18-29 years in good health. The V call is TRBV7-9, the J call TRBJ1-1; D not certain. The CDR3, as DNA: TGTGCCAGCAGCGTAAAAAAGAACACTGAAGCTTTCTTT. This sequence encodes CASSVKKNTEAFF.